This TCR beta chain emerged from a study of CD8+ T cells in alopecia areata. As for the study in general: Treated individuals took tofacitinib by mouth, 5 to 10 mg twice daily.

Notes on this clone: What it binds is unknown.

Findings and limits, study-wide: For lesional scalp, especially alopecia totalis/universalis, clonality was higher than in normal scalp.

V gave up 4 bases and J gave up 1 base, with 14 bases separating them. Germline V gene lookup returns CDR1 SGHRS and CDR2 YFSETQ. The CDR3 loop spans 15 amino acids. As the sequencing template, cDNA was produced by extracting RNA and reverse transcribing it. Measured with immunoSEQ multiplex PCR; TCRdb has only the in-frame clones, and not every one. The sample consists of tens of thousands of clones, approximately 58% of them appearing once. This sample comprised CD8+ T cells sorted from blood, obtained at week 0. The TCR originated in a human donor with alopecia areata. The chain links TRBV5-1 to TRBJ2-5; D is undetermined. This chain's CDR3 is CASSVRPGSQETQYF. The CDR3 DNA follows: TGCGCCAGCAGCGTGAGGCCCGGGTCCCAAGAGACCCAGTACTTC.